The 11 T cell receptor beta chains in this list originate from one sample, sequenced in a study of PD-1 blockade in classical Hodgkin lymphoma. The time point: cycle 4 day 1 (C4D1), after 6 weeks of nivolumab. Every patient was affected by relapse after autologous stem cell transplantation, while exposure to brentuximab vedotin was not uniform. Here immunoSEQ multiplex PCR was the method, and the copy in TCRdb shows in-frame clones only, minus some. The sample records tens of thousands of clones, roughly nine tenths being singletons. The sample consisted of peripheral blood mononuclear cells (PBMCs), taken before the fourth cycle of nivolumab. These receptors were collected from a human donor with classical Hodgkin lymphoma.

The V call is TRBV5-1, the J call TRBJ2-2; D may be TRBD2 (5 bases). This CDR3 is 14 amino acids long. Looked up from germline, CDR1 is SGHRS and CDR2 is YFSETQ. The V and J ends lost 4 bases and 7 bases respectively, with 14 bases between them. CDR3 sequence: CASSPEGINGELFF. CDR3 in DNA: TGCGCCAGCAGCCCCGAGGGAATCAACGGGGAGCTGTTTTTT.

This clone has only one observation. The chain is built from TRBV5-1 and TRBJ2-3; D remains unclear. V was shortened by 1 base and J by 3 bases, with 12 bases between the two germline ends. CDR3 length: 15 residues. CDR1 and CDR2 (germline): SGHRS, YFSETQ. CDR3 coding DNA: TGCGCCAGCAGCTTGTTGGCACTGCAAACAGATACGCAGTATTTT. Amino acid sequence: CASSLLALQTDTQYF.

The chain links TRBV6-5 to TRBJ1-1; D remains unclear. Trimming shortened V by 0 bases and J by 3 bases, and 8 bases separated the two germline ends. Germline-derived CDR1 and CDR2 are MNHEY and SVGAGI. CDR3 size: 14 residues. CDR3 bases: TGTGCCAGCAGTTACTCGTGGGGAGACACTGAAGCTTTCTTT. Translation: CASSYSWGDTEAFF.

With regard to this clone: In the same sample, other DNA sequences code for this CDR3. The chain carries TRBV6-1 and TRBJ1-5, with 7 bases fitting TRBD1. Germline CDR1 reads MNHNS; CDR2 reads SASEGT. J gave up 6 bases and V 2 bases, and 4 bases lay outside the gene matches. This CDR3 spans 14 amino acids. The DNA of the CDR3 is TGTGCCAGCAGTGAATCAGGGGGGGGTCAGCCCCAGCATTTT. Residues: CASSESGGGQPQHF.

This chain joins TRBV6-5 and TRBJ1-2; D possibly corresponds to TRBD1 (6 bases). Trimming took 4 bases from V and 3 from J, leaving 15 bases between them. Germline values: CDR1 MNHEY, CDR2 SVGAGI. The length of the CDR3 is 15 residues. The CDR3 is CASSSGGGFDYGYTF. The CDR3 nucleotides are TGTGCCAGCAGTTCTGGGGGCGGTTTTGACTATGGCTACACCTTC.

This clone was seen only once. This chain joins TRBV9 and TRBJ1-2, with D maybe TRBD1 (5 bases). The CDR3 loop spans 14 amino acids. Deletions cut 0 bases from V and 3 bases from J, with 9 bases between. Germline CDR1 and CDR2: SGDLS and YYNGEE. The CDR3 coding sequence is TGTGCCAGCAGCGTAGTGCAGGGCGACTATGGCTACACCTTC. Translated: CASSVVQGDYGYTF.

In its sample, this clone was seen once. The chain employs TRBV5-8 and TRBJ1-5; D gene ambiguous. In germline, CDR1 is SGHTS, CDR2 YDEGEE. The CDR3 extends over 16 amino acids. Trimming pared 7 bases from V and 0 bases from J, leaving 17 bases between. As DNA, the CDR3 is TGTGCCAGCGTCCCGACGGTGGGTTATAGCAATCAGCCCCAGCATTTT. This codes for CASVPTVGYSNQPQHF. Combining the CDR3 with reference TRBV5-8 and TRBJ1-5 gives the whole variable domain EAGVTQSPTHLIKTRGQQATLRCSPISGHTSVYWYQQALGLGLQFLLWYDEGEERNRGNFPPRFSGRQFPNYSSELNVNALELEDSALYLCASVPTVGYSNQPQHFGDGTRLSIL.

The chain employs TRBV6-6 and TRBJ1-2; 11 bases map to TRBD1. V gave up 5 bases and J gave up 6 bases; unmatched junction bases: 8. The CDR3 has 15 residues. Germline V CDR1 and CDR2: MNHNY, SVGAGI (reference sequence). The CDR3 is CASSRNTDRGHGYTF. For the CDR3, the DNA is TGTGCCAGCAGTCGAAACACGGACAGGGGGCATGGCTACACCTTC.

This chain connects TRBV9 to TRBJ2-7; D may correspond to TRBD1 or TRBD2 (5 bases each). There are 15 residues in the CDR3. Trimming left V 0 bases short and J 2 bases short, with 12 bases between. Germline V gene sequence: CDR1 SGDLS, CDR2 YYNGEE. This CDR3 is CASSVEPGSPYEQYF. The CDR3 DNA reads TGTGCCAGCAGCGTAGAGCCAGGGAGCCCCTACGAGCAGTACTTC.

The genes are TRBV7-8 and TRBJ1-5; 9 bases agree with TRBD1. The CDR3 extends over 15 amino acids. V lost 5 bases to trimming and J lost 6 bases; unmatched junction nucleotides: 8. Germline values: CDR1 SGHVS, CDR2 FQNEAQ. Written as DNA, the CDR3 is TGTGCCAGCAGCACACAGGGGGCACAGGGTCAGCCCCAGCATTTT. Its translation: CASSTQGAQGQPQHF.

In this sample, this clone turned up once. The chain combines TRBV7-8 with TRBJ2-7, with TRBD2 identical over 14 bases. Germline-derived CDR1 and CDR2 are SGHVS and FQNEAQ. The CDR3 has 15 amino acids. J was trimmed by 7 bases and V by 1 base; bases with no gene match: 3. CDR3 nucleotides: TGTGCCAGCAGCTTAGGGACTAGCGGGGGGCCGGAGCAGTACTTC. Its protein product is CASSLGTSGGPEQYF.